The present entry profiles one T cell receptor (beta chain) with its context. This entry comes from a study of T cell responses to AZD1222 COVID-19 vaccine. The repertoire was sequenced with immunoSEQ multiplex PCR; TCRdb's copy has only in-frame clones and lacks some. Among 110,000 to 150,000 clones listed, more than 90% were seen once. Trimming removed 4 bases from V and 2 bases from J, with 15 bases in between. CDR1 and CDR2 from the germline V gene are MNHEY and SVGAGI. There are 15 residues in the CDR3. Material: peripheral blood, obtained on day 0 of AZD1222 vaccination. This chain uses TRBV6-5 with TRBJ2-7; D tentatively reads TRBD1 or TRBD2 (5 bases each). This clonotype was obtained from an adult in good health. CDR3 loop: CASSSPGRGTYEQYF. CDR3 nucleotide sequence: TGTGCCAGCAGTTCCCCAGGACGGGGCACCTACGAGCAGTACTTC.